This T cell receptor (beta chain) was recovered during a study of T cell responses to AZD1222 COVID-19 vaccine. Looking at the study overall: Pooling covered second doses at about 4 or about 12 weeks. Study observations and caveats: CD4 TCRs linked to vaccination spanned spike, dominating at 160-218 and 743-854. The study sampled repertoires only after the peak T cell response. Among spike-specific TCRs, nearly half reportedly target unmutated variant regions.

The V gene's germline CDR1 is LGHDT and CDR2 YNNKEL (reference sequence). The V and J ends lost 6 bases and 12 bases respectively, with 23 bases between them. This CDR3 region has 14 residues. Clones were read by immunoSEQ multiplex PCR, and TCRdb kept only the in-frame ones, dropping some. The profile shows 130,000 or so clones, just over 90% of them singletons. Regarding this clone: Its antigen is not known.

The TCR sequence derives from an adult in good health. The sequences come from peripheral blood, collected on day 0 of AZD1222 vaccination. The rearrangement links TRBV3-1 (or the pseudogene TRBV3-2) to TRBJ2-5; TRBD2 is a possible D gene (7 bases). CDR3 coding DNA: TGTGCCAGCAGTCTTCCGGCGGGGGCCCCTACGGAGTACTTC. This sequence encodes CASSLPAGAPTEYF.